The T cell receptor beta chain described here comes from a study of metastatic and nonmetastatic thyroid tumors. On the study more broadly: Malignant and benign thyroid patients had repertoires compared in peripheral blood and tumor or nodule tissue.

MiXCR re-clonotyped the PCR reads for TCRdb. The sample includes some 30,000 clones, 30% to 40% seen only once; the top ten take 15% to 20%. As concerns this clone: Its specificity is unknown.

Patients underwent thyroid surgery, and none had received any treatment before it. General study results and limits: Relative to benign nodules, malignant thyroid tumors were reportedly characterized by significantly elevated TCR beta diversity in blood and tumor.

The CDR3 sequence is 13 residues long. V was pared by 4 bases and J by 4 bases, with 7 bases between. The germline V gene encodes CDR1 MNHNS and CDR2 SASEGT. Specimen: tumor tissue. This receptor was obtained from a female donor with papillary thyroid cancer or a benign thyroid nodule (not recorded which). Some clones in this sample may be carry-over from other donors' samples. The chain recombines TRBV6-1 with TRBJ2-2; D is unresolved. CDR3 bases: TGTGCCAGCAGTGCCACTCCCACCGGGGAGCTGTTTTTT. It specifies CASSATPTGELFF.